These 30 T cell receptor beta chains were all obtained from the same sample, sequenced in a study of blood T cell repertoires in COVID-19. TCRdb's table, derived via immunoSEQ multiplex PCR, lists solely in-frame clones and lacks some. In the table there are about 14,000 clones, around 92% of which are singletons. Input material: peripheral blood. Receptor source: a human donor in a cohort sampled during active COVID-19.

The CDR3 sequence: CASSSIQGPSNQPQHF. In DNA, the CDR3 is TGTGCCAGCAGCTCGATACAGGGACCAAGCAATCAGCCCCAGCATTTT. This chain connects TRBV7-8 to TRBJ1-5; TRBD1 is a possible D gene (6 bases). Trimming pared 4 bases from V and 1 base from J, leaving 14 bases between. This CDR3 is built from 16 residues. Germline V CDR1 and CDR2: SGHVS, FQNEAQ.

This chain joins TRBV7-3 and TRBJ1-3; TRBD1 matches 7 bases. This CDR3 contains 14 residues. Germline CDR1 and CDR2: SGHTA and FQGTGA. V lost 3 bases, J lost 2 bases, and 1 base stayed unmatched. The CDR3 reads CASSLTGPGNTIYF. CDR3 nucleotides: TGTGCCAGCAGCTTGACAGGGCCTGGAAACACCATATATTTT.

This rearrangement joins TRBV3-1 (or the pseudogene TRBV3-2) to TRBJ1-3; D gene ambiguous. The V end was cut by 0 bases, the J end by 1 base, with 7 bases between. The CDR3 length is 15 residues. Per germline, CDR1 LGHDT and CDR2 YNNKEL (reference sequence). CDR3 region: CASSQDTSSGNTIYF. The CDR3 nucleotides read TGTGCCAGCAGCCAAGATACGAGTTCTGGAAACACCATATATTTT.

The chain combines TRBV9 with TRBJ1-2; weak D call: TRBD1 (5 bases). In germline, CDR1 is SGDLS, CDR2 YYNGEE. Trimming shortened V by 4 bases and J by 4 bases, and 17 bases separated the two germline ends. The CDR3 loop spans 15 amino acids. The chain's CDR3 is CASSPRDRVTYGYTF. The CDR3 DNA is TGTGCCAGCAGCCCGCGGGACCGAGTCACCTATGGCTACACCTTC.

J is TRBJ1-6 and V is TRBV6-5; D is possibly TRBD1 (5 bases). CDR3 length: 15 amino acids. Trimming took 6 bases from V and 6 from J, leaving 15 bases between them. Germline-derived CDR1 and CDR2 are MNHEY and SVGAGI. The CDR3 sequence is CASRLDRATNSPLHF. CDR3 nucleotides: TGTGCCAGCAGGTTAGACAGAGCAACTAATTCACCCCTCCACTTT.

The CDR3 protein is CASRVGLAQETQYF. CDR3 DNA: TGTGCCAGCAGGGTCGGACTAGCCCAAGAGACCCAGTACTTC. The chain joins TRBV6-5 to TRBJ2-5; TRBD2 matches at 8 bases. The CDR3 covers 14 residues. Germline V gives CDR1 MNHEY, CDR2 SVGAGI. Trimming took 6 bases from V and 1 from J; bases not matched to a gene: 4.

The V and J genes are TRBV30 and TRBJ1-5, with D perhaps TRBD1 (5 bases). The CDR3 runs to 13 residues. Germline assignment: CDR1 GTSNPN and CDR2 SVGIG (reference sequence). The V end lost 2 bases, the J end lost 5 bases, and 10 bases lay between the germline ends. In nucleotides, the CDR3 is TGTGCCTGGAGTATGGACAATCATCAGCCCCAGCATTTT. Translated, it gives CAWSMDNHQPQHF.

J is TRBJ1-1 and V is TRBV3-1 (or the pseudogene TRBV3-2); 8 bases line up with TRBD1. Germline V gene sequence: CDR1 LGHDT, CDR2 YNNKEL (reference sequence). V dropped 6 bases and J dropped 2; count of bases not matched to a gene: 8. This CDR3 spans 15 amino acids. The CDR3 DNA sequence: TGTGCCAGCAGTGCAAGAGACAGGGGCAACACTGAAGCTTTCTTT. It yields the protein CASSARDRGNTEAFF.

V and J are TRBV6-6 and TRBJ2-5, with 7 bases aligning to TRBD1. This CDR3 has 13 amino acids. The V segment lost 6 bases and the J segment 4 bases; nucleotides outside the gene matches: 5. In germline, CDR1 is MNHNY, CDR2 SVGAGI (reference sequence). This CDR3 is CASRNTGAETQYF. In DNA, the CDR3 is TGTGCCAGCAGAAACACAGGGGCAGAGACCCAGTACTTC.

This chain connects TRBV3-1 (or the pseudogene TRBV3-2) to TRBJ1-1; D not certain. V lost 9 bases and J 1 base, leaving 9 bases between the germline ends. Germline V gene lookup returns CDR1 LGHDT and CDR2 YNNKEL (reference sequence). The CDR3 has 12 amino acids. In DNA, the CDR3 is TGTGCCAGTGGCCCAGGGAACACTGAAGCTTTCTTT. It encodes CASGPGNTEAFF.

The gene calls are TRBV5-1 and TRBJ2-7; D perhaps matches TRBD1 (5 bases). The ends were cut back, 4 bases at V and 2 bases at J, with 13 bases in the middle. Looked up from germline, CDR1 is SGHRS and CDR2 is YFSETQ. CDR3 length: 14 residues. The CDR3 nucleotides read TGCGCCAGCAGCCCGTCAGGGCAGACCTACGAGCAGTACTTC. Protein product: CASSPSGQTYEQYF.

This chain connects TRBV12-5 to TRBJ2-5; D is perhaps TRBD2 (6 bases). The CDR3 extends over 12 amino acids. Germline CDR1 LGHNT, CDR2 FRNRAP. Trimming cost V 2 bases and J 7 bases, with 8 bases left between them. CDR3 bases: TGTGCTAGTGGTTTGTCCGGGGGGACCCAGTACTTC. Protein product: CASGLSGGTQYF.

This clone was found once. V usage is TRBV29-1 and J usage is TRBJ2-3; TRBD2 might be the D (7 bases). The CDR3 sequence is 15 residues long. Trimming pared 5 bases from V and 1 base from J, leaving 16 bases between. The germline V gene has CDR1 SQVTM and CDR2 ANQGSEA. This chain's CDR3 is CSVRGGSRGTDTQYF. CDR3 in DNA: TGCAGCGTTAGGGGGGGGAGCAGGGGCACAGATACGCAGTATTTT.

The J gene is TRBJ2-4, the V gene TRBV5-5; the D gene is possibly TRBD1 (6 bases). The CDR3 is 13 amino acids. Trimming shortened V by 1 base and J by 7 bases, and 9 bases separated the two germline ends. From germline, CDR1 is SGHKS and CDR2 YYEKEE (reference sequence). The CDR3 nucleotides are TGTGCCAGCAGCTTGATGGGGGCGAACATTCAGTACTTC. Translated: CASSLMGANIQYF.

There are a few counts of this clone. V and J are TRBV5-1 and TRBJ2-7, with TRBD2 matching over 8 bases. V was pared by 4 bases and J by 2 bases, with 11 bases of the junction left unmatched. CDR3 length: 16 residues. Germline assignment: CDR1 SGHRS and CDR2 YFSETQ. The CDR3 loop is CASSPLYGGGAYEQYF. As DNA, the CDR3 is TGCGCCAGCAGCCCCCTCTACGGGGGGGGAGCCTACGAGCAGTACTTC.

The chain recombines TRBV30 with TRBJ2-5, with 7 bases that match TRBD1. The CDR3 is 14 amino acids. The germline V gene encodes CDR1 GTSNPN and CDR2 SVGIG (reference sequence). The ends lost 5 bases at V and 5 bases at J; junction bases unmatched: 11. DNA for the CDR3: TGTGCCTGGGGAAGACAGGGAGCATTGGAGACCCAGTACTTC. Protein sequence: CAWGRQGALETQYF.

This clone has only one observation. This chain uses TRBV19 with TRBJ2-1; TRBD2 is a possible D gene (6 bases). This CDR3 comprises 14 residues. Germline lookup yields CDR1 LNHDA and CDR2 SQIVND (reference sequence). V was trimmed by 3 bases and J by 10 bases, leaving 16 bases between them. For the CDR3, the DNA is TGTGCCAGTAGTATCGGCTACCAGGCGGGGGAGCAGTTCTTC. Encoded protein: CASSIGYQAGEQFF.

V is TRBV10-3 and J is TRBJ2-1, with TRBD2 identical over 7 bases. CDR1 is ENHRY and CDR2 is SYGVKD in the germline V gene. Unmatched junction bases numbered 10, after V lost 4 bases and J lost 1 base. This CDR3 has 17 residues. The CDR3 region has the DNA TGTGCCATCAGTGGGACCATAGCGGGCGGGTCCTACAATGAGCAGTTCTTC. Amino acid sequence: CAISGTIAGGSYNEQFF.

The V and J genes are TRBV18 and TRBJ2-1, with TRBD2 matching 7 bases. CDR1 is KGHSH and CDR2 is LQKENI in the germline V gene. This CDR3 is built from 16 residues. Unmatched junction bases numbered 8, after V lost 2 bases and J lost 4 bases. The CDR3 loop reads CASSPFSGGDYNEQFF. Here the CDR3 DNA reads TGTGCCAGCTCACCATTTTCGGGGGGTGATTACAATGAGCAGTTCTTC.

The V call is TRBV27, the J call TRBJ1-2, with D tentatively TRBD1 (6 bases). This CDR3 is 13 amino acids long. Between the trimmed V and J ends, which lost 2 bases and 8 bases, there was a span of 12 bases. Germline loops: CDR1 MNHEY, CDR2 SMNVEV (reference sequence). CDR3 amino acids: CASSLEGVGGYTF. CDR3 nucleotides: TGTGCCAGCAGTTTAGAGGGGGTTGGAGGCTACACCTTC.

The rearrangement joins TRBV2 to TRBJ2-1, with TRBD1 matching over 9 bases. With 5 bases clipped from V and 5 bases from J, the junction kept 4 bases outside the gene matches. CDR1 SNHLY and CDR2 FYNNEI come from the germline V gene. The CDR3 loop spans 14 amino acids. CDR3 sequence: CASSPGTGNNEQFF. The CDR3 bases are TGTGCCAGCAGTCCTGGGACAGGGAACAATGAGCAGTTCTTC.

The rearrangement joins TRBV9 to TRBJ1-2, with D maybe TRBD1 (5 bases). Trimming removed 0 bases from V and 6 bases from J, with 12 bases in between. This CDR3 spans 14 amino acids. Germline V gene data show CDR1 as SGDLS and CDR2 as YYNGEE. The CDR3 DNA reads as TGTGCCAGCAGCGTAGGGGGCAGGGTGAATGGCTACACCTTC. This encodes CASSVGGRVNGYTF.

This clone was seen more than once but under ten times. V usage is TRBV7-9 and J usage is TRBJ2-2; a possible D gene is TRBD1 (7 bases). Per the germline V gene, CDR1 is SEHNR and CDR2 is FQNEAQ (reference sequence). This CDR3 spans 13 amino acids. Deletions cut 11 bases from V and 3 bases from J, with 13 bases between. The CDR3 sequence is CAHDRDYTGELFF. The CDR3 DNA follows: TGTGCCCACGACAGGGACTACACCGGGGAGCTGTTTTTT.

The genes are TRBV18 and TRBJ1-1; D is unclear. The germline V and J ends were trimmed by 2 bases and 10 bases, with 14 bases remaining between them. Germline CDR1 reads KGHSH; CDR2 reads LQKENI. This CDR3 comprises 13 residues. CDR3 DNA: TGTGCCAGCTCACCAGACGGGATGGGTGTAGCTTTCTTT. It specifies CASSPDGMGVAFF.

The chain has TRBV20-1 and TRBJ1-2, with no clear D. The CDR3 covers 11 residues. Per germline, CDR1 DFQATT and CDR2 SNEGSKA (reference sequence). Between the trimmed V and J ends, which lost 6 bases and 8 bases, there was a span of 13 bases. CDR3 bases: TGCAGTGCCGCGGAACCGCCGGGCTACACCTTC. This sequence encodes CSAAEPPGYTF.

This chain uses TRBV11-3 with TRBJ2-2; D unclear. Looked up from germline, CDR1 is SGHNT and CDR2 is YENEEA. The V end was cut by 3 bases, the J end by 8 bases, with 4 bases between. The CDR3 sequence is 11 residues long. As DNA, the CDR3 is TGTGCCAGCAGCTTCACAGGGGAGCTGTTTTTT. Translation gives CASSFTGELFF.

This clone was picked up one time. V and J are TRBV5-6 and TRBJ2-3; 7 bases agree with TRBD1. The V gene end was trimmed by 3 bases and the J gene end by 5 bases; junction bases not matched to a gene: 9. Germline V CDR1 and CDR2: SGHDT, YYEEEE. This CDR3 contains 15 residues. Written as DNA, the CDR3 is TGTGCCAGCAGCTACCCGGGACAGAAGGAAGATACGCAGTATTTT. The encoded protein is CASSYPGQKEDTQYF. Looking up the rest from reference TRBV5-6 and TRBJ2-3 gives the full variable domain: DAGVTQSPTHLIKTRGQQVTLRCSPKSGHDTVSWYQQALGQGPQFIFQYYEEEERQRGNFPDRFSGHQFPNYSSELNVNALLLGDSALYLCASSYPGQKEDTQYFGPGTRLTVL.

This sequence joins TRBV7-6 and TRBJ2-3; D unclear. Germline V lookup: CDR1 SGHVS, CDR2 FNYEAQ. The CDR3 consists of 16 residues. V gave up 1 base and J gave up 2 bases, with 13 bases separating them. The CDR3 coding sequence is TGTGCCAGCAGCTTAGAAACAGCCTTATTCACAGATACGCAGTATTTT. Residues: CASSLETALFTDTQYF.

This clone appeared once. The chain uses TRBV3-1 (or the pseudogene TRBV3-2) and TRBJ1-5; D remains unclear. V was cut by 3 bases and J by 2 bases, with 11 bases left in between. This CDR3 contains 15 residues. Germline V gene lookup returns CDR1 LGHDT and CDR2 YNNKEL (reference sequence). CDR3 residues: CASSHTGSGNQPQHF. CDR3 bases: TGTGCCAGCAGCCATACGGGATCCGGCAATCAGCCCCAGCATTTT.

The chain uses TRBV9 and TRBJ1-1; unclear D gene. There are 14 residues in the CDR3. In germline, CDR1 is SGDLS, CDR2 YYNGEE. With 1 base removed from V and 1 base from J, the gap between germline ends came to 8 bases. The CDR3 spells CASSVKEGNTEAFF. The CDR3 DNA follows: TGTGCCAGCAGCGTAAAGGAGGGGAACACTGAAGCTTTCTTT.